The 2 T cell receptor beta chains listed next were all sequenced from one sample in a study of shared clonotypes between healthy human individuals. Some clones are missing from TCRdb's copy, which holds only in-frame ones; the method was immunoSEQ multiplex PCR. Among 2,100,000 or so clones listed, approximately 94% were seen once. The specimen sequenced was naive CD4+ T cells sorted from blood. Regarding subset: CD45RA+ positively selected. All receptors come from a man aged 18 to 30 in good health.

This chain uses TRBV9 with TRBJ2-2, with 12 bases matching TRBD2. The CDR3 sequence is 17 residues long. Germline V CDR1 and CDR2: SGDLS, YYNGEE. V dropped 3 bases and J dropped 0; count of bases not matched to a gene: 3. DNA for the CDR3: TGTGCCAGCAGCGCGACTAGCGGGGGAACGAACACCGGGGAGCTGTTTTTT. Its translation is CASSATSGGTNTGELFF.

The chain combines TRBV5-1 with TRBJ1-3, with D possibly TRBD1 on 6 matching bases. This CDR3 is built from 15 residues. V was shortened by 3 bases and J by 2 bases, with 12 bases between the two germline ends. Germline V lookup: CDR1 SGHRS, CDR2 YFSETQ. Here the CDR3 reads CASSSLSGAGNTIYF. CDR3 DNA sequence: TGCGCCAGCAGCTCCCTTTCAGGGGCTGGAAACACCATATATTTT.